This TCR beta chain was found in a study of T cell responses to AZD1222 COVID-19 vaccine. Study-level results: Sampling captured repertoires only after the peak T cell response. Close to half of all spike-specific TCRs reportedly target regions of the variants that are unmutated. Most donors were white British and more were female, and clonal diversity was possibly underestimated. Spike-specific TCR breadth and depth rose after two AZD1222 doses.

V dropped 6 bases and J dropped 8 bases, with 13 bases sitting between them. CDR1 and CDR2 (germline): LGHNT, FRNRAP. The CDR3 extends over 12 amino acids. On this clone: The antigen is unknown.

TCRdb's copy holds only in-frame clones and misses some; the assay was immunoSEQ multiplex PCR. Found here are just over 80,000 clones, 80% to 90% of them singletons; the top ten hold 5% to 6%. The genes are TRBV12-5 and TRBJ1-2; D ambiguous. This sequence originates from an adult in good health. The material sequenced was peripheral blood, taken on day 0 of AZD1222 vaccination. CDR3 region: CASGLGSAGYTF. In nucleotides, the CDR3 is TGTGCTAGTGGCCTGGGATCGGCCGGCTACACCTTC. The full variable domain, completed using reference TRBV12-5 and TRBJ1-2, is DARVTQTPRHKVTEMGQEVTMRCQPILGHNTVFWYRQTMMQGLELLAYFRNRAPLDDSGMPKDRFSAEMPDATLATLKIQPSEPRDSAVYFCASGLGSAGYTFGSGTRLTVV.